These T cell receptor beta chains were read from a single sample in a study of blood T cell repertoires in COVID-19. Sequenced by immunoSEQ multiplex PCR; TCRdb stores in-frame clones only, minus some. The sample contains some 70,000 clones, roughly 71% of which appear only once. The specimen sequenced was peripheral blood. Every receptor here comes from a man aged 55-75 years with COVID-19, enrolled during active disease. CDR3s leave out the opening cysteine and the closing phenylalanine or tryptophan.

CDR3 protein: ASSSPRGHEQY
V gene: TRBV7-9
J gene: TRBJ2-7
CDR3 length: 11

CDR3 protein: ASSLGGVSEKLF
V gene: TRBV7-9
J gene: TRBJ1-4
CDR3 length: 12

CDR3 protein: ASRTGGGGNQPQH
V gene: TRBV19
J gene: TRBJ1-5
CDR3 length: 13

CDR3 protein: ASSQESQGYADTQY
V gene: TRBV4-1
J gene: TRBJ2-3
CDR3 length: 14

CDR3 protein: ASSFRGGLNEKLF
V gene: TRBV5-1
J gene: TRBJ1-4
CDR3 length: 13

CDR3 protein: ASSLGPLGSGNTIY
V gene: TRBV7-3
J gene: TRBJ1-3
CDR3 length: 14

CDR3 protein: ASSWTGSNEQY
V gene: TRBV28
J gene: TRBJ2-7
CDR3 length: 11

CDR3 protein: ASSDSLGRTEAF
V gene: TRBV6-1
J gene: TRBJ1-1
CDR3 length: 12

CDR3 protein: AWSSGLSQPQH
V gene: TRBV30
J gene: TRBJ1-5
CDR3 length: 11

CDR3 protein: ASSSPGQGRYEQY
V gene: TRBV19
J gene: TRBJ2-7
CDR3 length: 13

CDR3 protein: ASSQRRGAYEQY
V gene: TRBV14
J gene: TRBJ2-7
CDR3 length: 12

CDR3 protein: ASRDVRTGGETQY
V gene: TRBV5-1
J gene: TRBJ2-5
CDR3 length: 13

CDR3 protein: ASSRGLAGDYYEQY
V gene: TRBV3-1/TRBV3-2
J gene: TRBJ2-7
CDR3 length: 14

CDR3 protein: ASSLDRGAHNEQF
V gene: TRBV11-2
J gene: TRBJ2-1
CDR3 length: 13

CDR3 protein: ASSLRLAGSTDTQY
V gene: TRBV13
J gene: TRBJ2-3
CDR3 length: 14

CDR3 protein: ASSFTGEGGNTIY
V gene: TRBV9
J gene: TRBJ1-3
CDR3 length: 13

CDR3 protein: ASSPGQGERFGYT
V gene: TRBV18
J gene: TRBJ1-2
CDR3 length: 13

CDR3 protein: AYQGQGETQY
V gene: TRBV30
J gene: TRBJ2-5
CDR3 length: 10

CDR3 protein: ASSQLQGVENTIY
V gene: TRBV4-2
J gene: TRBJ1-3
CDR3 length: 13

CDR3 protein: ASIGRGAGELF
V gene: TRBV28
J gene: TRBJ2-2
CDR3 length: 11

CDR3 protein: ASSVGAGGHEQY
V gene: TRBV2
J gene: TRBJ2-7
CDR3 length: 12

CDR3 protein: ASSDQQETQY
V gene: TRBV2
J gene: TRBJ2-5
CDR3 length: 10

CDR3 protein: ASKLDKNTEAF
V gene: TRBV2
J gene: TRBJ1-1
CDR3 length: 11

CDR3 protein: ASTDITGNTEAF
V gene: TRBV5-4
J gene: TRBJ1-1
CDR3 length: 12

CDR3 protein: ASRDMGGETEAF
V gene: TRBV3-1/TRBV3-2
J gene: TRBJ1-1
CDR3 length: 12

CDR3 protein: ASSLVTSGGLNEQF
V gene: TRBV5-1
J gene: TRBJ2-1
CDR3 length: 14

CDR3 protein: ASRTSGTSGI
V gene: TRBV6-5
J gene: TRBJ2-1
CDR3 length: 10

CDR3 protein: ASSLVEGEGGYT
V gene: TRBV5-1
J gene: TRBJ1-2
CDR3 length: 12

CDR3 protein: SARVEGEQY
V gene: TRBV20-1
J gene: TRBJ2-7
CDR3 length: 9

CDR3 protein: ASSPGGRIGQPQH
V gene: TRBV2
J gene: TRBJ1-5
CDR3 length: 13

CDR3 protein: ASSQRDRGAEQY
V gene: TRBV2
J gene: TRBJ2-7
CDR3 length: 12

CDR3 protein: ASSKVEGSNSPLH
V gene: TRBV21-1
J gene: TRBJ1-6
CDR3 length: 13

CDR3 protein: ASSLGGKGDNEQF
V gene: TRBV28
J gene: TRBJ2-1
CDR3 length: 13

CDR3 protein: ASSDSSGWPRECSNQPQH
V gene: TRBV6-4
J gene: TRBJ1-5
CDR3 length: 18

CDR3 protein: AQGQGNTIY
V gene: TRBV10-3
J gene: TRBJ1-3
CDR3 length: 9

CDR3 protein: ASKSGGNTEAF
V gene: TRBV2
J gene: TRBJ1-1
CDR3 length: 11

CDR3 protein: ASSQDRYNGELF
V gene: TRBV4-1
J gene: TRBJ2-2
CDR3 length: 12

CDR3 protein: ASSAGGETQY
V gene: TRBV6-6
J gene: TRBJ2-5
CDR3 length: 10

CDR3 protein: ASSPRRGNTIY
V gene: TRBV7-2
J gene: TRBJ1-3
CDR3 length: 11

CDR3 protein: ATSDLRTGGFSDTQY
V gene: TRBV24-1
J gene: TRBJ2-3
CDR3 length: 15

CDR3 protein: ASSQVQVRTGKNSPLH
V gene: TRBV4-2
J gene: TRBJ1-6
CDR3 length: 16

CDR3 protein: ASSLGQNTGELF
V gene: TRBV5-6
J gene: TRBJ2-2
CDR3 length: 12

CDR3 protein: AWVTGSGDTQY
V gene: TRBV30
J gene: TRBJ2-3
CDR3 length: 11

CDR3 protein: ASSLTRGNGNTIY
V gene: TRBV4-1
J gene: TRBJ1-3
CDR3 length: 13

CDR3 protein: ASSLAEGQGSHNEQF
V gene: TRBV7-9
J gene: TRBJ2-1
CDR3 length: 15

CDR3 protein: ASSLQGGQEKLF
V gene: TRBV5-1
J gene: TRBJ1-4
CDR3 length: 12

CDR3 protein: ASALQGGETQY
V gene: TRBV12-5
J gene: TRBJ2-5
CDR3 length: 11

CDR3 protein: ASSPSTSGTELF
V gene: TRBV11-2
J gene: TRBJ2-2
CDR3 length: 12

CDR3 protein: ASTGTGYSYEQY
V gene: TRBV10-1
J gene: TRBJ2-7
CDR3 length: 12

CDR3 protein: ASRTGGGQPQH
V gene: TRBV6-5
J gene: TRBJ1-5
CDR3 length: 11

CDR3 protein: ASSPRTGEGQPQH
V gene: TRBV7-9
J gene: TRBJ1-5
CDR3 length: 13